Below, 30 T cell receptor beta chains from the same sample are listed, as sequenced in a study of Ad26.COV2.S vaccination and SARS-CoV-2 variants. Data came from immunoSEQ multiplex PCR; TCRdb stores just in-frame clones and leaves some out. The sample has roughly 380,000 clones; 85% are singletons. The sample's treatment: some 19 received Ad26.COV2.S at low or high dose, single or two shots; 5 received placebo; per-sample allocation not given. Day 63 after the first injection of vaccine or placebo was the sampling time. The specimen was peripheral blood, collected in a trial of Ad26.COV2.S vaccine versus placebo. These receptors were taken from a person aged 18 to 65 who received the Ad26.COV2.S COVID-19 vaccine or a placebo.

The CDR3 nucleotides read TGTGCCAGCAGCTTAGGGACAGGGGGTAATGAAAAACTGTTTTTT. Translated, it gives CASSLGTGGNEKLFF. The V gene is TRBV7-2, the J gene TRBJ1-4, with TRBD1 matching 10 bases. This CDR3 is 15 amino acids long. Germline values: CDR1 SGHTA, CDR2 FQGNSA. V shed 1 base, J shed 4 bases, and the junction held 0 bases outside the gene matches.

This chain links TRBV3-1 (or the pseudogene TRBV3-2) with TRBJ2-7; D is possibly TRBD1 (5 bases). With 5 bases removed from V and 7 bases from J, the gap between germline ends came to 15 bases. Germline V CDR1 and CDR2: LGHDT, YNNKEL (reference sequence). The CDR3 covers 13 residues. CDR3 coding DNA: TGTGCCAGCAGCTTGGATCCGAAGGGGGAGCAGTACTTC. Residues: CASSLDPKGEQYF.

The rearrangement links TRBV6-5 to TRBJ1-2, with 7 bases lining up with TRBD1. The CDR3 runs 16 residues. CDR1 and CDR2 (germline): MNHEY, SVGAGI. Trimming cost V 0 bases and J 5 bases; bases outside gene matches: 9. DNA for the CDR3: TGTGCCAGCAGTTACTCGATTAGGGGACAGCCTTATGGCTACACCTTC. Amino acid sequence: CASSYSIRGQPYGYTF.

The chain uses TRBV24-1 and TRBJ2-1; 11 nucleotides align to TRBD2. Per the germline V gene, CDR1 is KGHDR and CDR2 is SFDVKD. V dropped 9 bases and J dropped 9; count of bases not matched to a gene: 6. This CDR3 spans 13 amino acids. The CDR3 DNA sequence: TGTGCCACCCGGCTAGCGGGAGGTAGTGAGCAGTTCTTC. The encoded protein is CATRLAGGSEQFF.

This clone was picked up one time. The chain recombines TRBV27 with TRBJ1-1; possibly TRBD1 for D (5 bases). This CDR3 has 13 amino acids. In germline, CDR1 is MNHEY, CDR2 SMNVEV (reference sequence). V was shortened by 3 bases and J by 5 bases, with 10 bases between the two germline ends. Here the CDR3 DNA reads TGTGCCAGCAGTTTTTCAGGGAAAACTGAAGCTTTCTTT. It yields the protein CASSFSGKTEAFF.

A remark on this clone: The junction and the germline gene differ at one end; a read error may be behind it. The CDR3 coding sequence is TGTGCTAGCAGCCCGCCCCCCTATTGGGATGAGCAGTTCTTC. It specifies CASSPPPYWDEQFF. The chain carries TRBV7-7 and TRBJ2-1; D is unclear. The CDR3 runs to 14 residues. CDR1 SSHAT and CDR2 FNYEAQ come from the germline V gene (reference sequence). The full variable domain, with the rest looked up from reference TRBV7-7 and TRBJ2-1, is GAGVSQSPRYKVTKRGQDVTLRCDPISSHATLYWYQQALGQGPEFLTYFNYEAQPDKSGLPSDRFSAERPEGSISTLTIQRTEQRDSAMYRCASSPPPYWDEQFFGPGTRLTVL.

The CDR3, as DNA: TGTGCCACGGGGGGTCTTGTTGATGGCTACACCTTC. Amino acids: CATGGLVDGYTF. The chain links TRBV12-3 or TRBV12-4 to TRBJ1-2, with D possibly TRBD1 on 5 matching bases. The CDR3 has 12 residues. Trimming left V 10 bases short and J 6 bases short, with 15 bases between.

The chain recombines TRBV28 with TRBJ2-7; 7 bases line up with TRBD1. The CDR3 is 14 amino acids. Germline values: CDR1 MDHEN, CDR2 SYDVKM. The junction had 6 bases not matched to a gene; V was cut back by 6 bases and J by 1 base. CDR3 protein: CASRLPGQSYEQYF. The CDR3 bases are TGTGCCAGCAGGCTCCCGGGACAGTCCTACGAGCAGTACTTC.

The chain is built from TRBV9 and TRBJ1-3; 9 positions agree with TRBD1. CDR3 length: 18 residues. J lost 3 bases, V lost 0 bases, and 10 bases had no gene match. Per germline, CDR1 SGDLS and CDR2 YYNGEE. The CDR3 region is CASSVGITQGARGNTIYF. The DNA of the CDR3 is TGTGCCAGCAGCGTAGGGATTACACAGGGGGCCCGTGGAAACACCATATATTTT.

The chain employs TRBV5-6 and TRBJ1-5, with D possibly TRBD1 on 5 matching bases. CDR3 length: 13 residues. Germline V gene sequence: CDR1 SGHDT, CDR2 YYEEEE. V dropped 4 bases and J dropped 7 bases, with 12 bases sitting between them. The CDR3 loop is CASSRWGVQPQHF. CDR3 coding DNA: TGTGCCAGCAGCCGGTGGGGGGTGCAGCCCCAGCATTTT.

The genes are TRBV6-5 and TRBJ2-5; D may be TRBD2 (6 bases). CDR1 and CDR2 (germline): MNHEY, SVGAGI. The CDR3 has 13 amino acids. With 7 bases removed from V and 1 base from J, the gap between germline ends came to 10 bases. In DNA, the CDR3 is TGTGCCAGCATAGGCGGGGTCCAAGAGACCCAGTACTTC. It encodes CASIGGVQETQYF.

The chain combines TRBV19 with TRBJ1-3; D is ambiguous. This CDR3 has 14 residues. Per the germline V gene, CDR1 is LNHDA and CDR2 is SQIVND (reference sequence). Deletions cut 8 bases from V and 0 bases from J, with 11 bases between. As DNA, the CDR3 is TGTGCCAGTTCCGCCGGGAACTCTGGAAACACCATATATTTT. Translating it yields CASSAGNSGNTIYF.

The table lists this clone with a count of one. The chain combines TRBV27 with TRBJ2-7; possibly TRBD2 for D (7 bases). The CDR3 sequence is 17 residues long. Germline CDR1 MNHEY, CDR2 SMNVEV (reference sequence). Between the trimmed V and J ends, which lost 3 bases and 1 base, there was a span of 19 bases. The CDR3 region is CASSLGASGPLSYEQYF. CDR3 DNA sequence: TGTGCCAGCAGTTTGGGGGCTAGCGGACCCCTTTCCTACGAGCAGTACTTC.

As concerns this clone: Sequence at one end of the junction differs from germline and may be a read error. The J gene is TRBJ2-2, the V gene TRBV7-7; TRBD2 agrees at 8 bases. The length of the CDR3 is 14 residues. The germline gives CDR1 SSHAT, CDR2 FNYEAQ (reference sequence). CDR3 in amino acids: CASSRTSQTGELFF. CDR3 DNA: TGTGCTAGCAGCCGGACTAGCCAGACCGGGGAGCTGTTTTTT.

The chain combines TRBV27 with TRBJ2-5, with D unresolved. The germline CDR1 and CDR2 sequences are MNHEY and SMNVEV (reference sequence). The CDR3 is 12 amino acids. V lost 6 bases to trimming and J lost 5 bases, with 10 bases between them. The CDR3 DNA is TGTGCCAGCAGGGCTAATTGGGAGACCCAGTACTTC. Protein sequence: CASRANWETQYF.

The rearrangement joins TRBV29-1 to TRBJ2-1, with TRBD1 as a possible D gene (6 bases). Trimming took off 6 bases at V and 6 bases at J, with 15 bases between the two ends. The CDR3 is 13 residues long. Germline V gives CDR1 SQVTM, CDR2 ANQGSEA. The CDR3 protein is CSVRPGVGNEQFF. CDR3 sequence (DNA): TGCAGCGTGCGACCAGGGGTAGGCAATGAGCAGTTCTTC.

Turning to this clone: The sample carries other DNA sequences with the same CDR3. This chain links TRBV4-1 with TRBJ2-3; D gene unclear. The CDR3 has 13 amino acids. Germline values: CDR1 MGHRA, CDR2 YSYEKL. V was pared by 1 base and J by 3 bases, with 5 bases between. In DNA, the CDR3 is TGCGCCAGCAGCCAAGGGGCTACAGATACGCAGTATTTT. Its protein product is CASSQGATDTQYF.

V gene TRBV14 combines with J gene TRBJ1-1; weak D call: TRBD1 (6 bases). The CDR3 runs to 15 residues. The V end was cut by 1 base, the J end by 5 bases, with 14 bases between. From germline, CDR1 is SGHDN and CDR2 FVKESK. Written as DNA, the CDR3 is TGTGCCAGCAGCCAAGTTGGGGGGGCTTGGACTGAAGCTTTCTTT. It is translated as CASSQVGGAWTEAFF.

The chain uses TRBV27 and TRBJ2-1; D is unresolved. V lost 6 bases and J 1 base, leaving 13 bases between the germline ends. This CDR3 has 15 residues. The germline V gene has CDR1 MNHEY and CDR2 SMNVEV (reference sequence). The CDR3 spells CASRHSSNSYNEQFF. The CDR3, as DNA: TGTGCCAGCAGGCATAGCTCGAATTCCTACAATGAGCAGTTCTTC.

This chain joins TRBV11-2 and TRBJ1-2, with TRBD1 matching over 7 bases. This CDR3 is built from 14 residues. Unmatched junction bases numbered 6, after V lost 6 bases and J lost 2 bases. CDR1 SGHAT and CDR2 FQNNGV come from the germline V gene. The chain's CDR3 is CASRSDRANYGYTF. The DNA for the CDR3 is TGTGCCAGCAGATCCGACAGGGCAAACTATGGCTACACCTTC. Full variable domain (remainder filled in from reference TRBV11-2 and TRBJ1-2): EAGVAQSPRYKIIEKRQSVAFWCNPISGHATLYWYQQILGQGPKLLIQFQNNGVVDDSQLPKDRFSAERLKGVDSTLKIQPAKLEDSAVYLCASRSDRANYGYTFGSGTRLTVV.

This clone was observed a few times. The chain is built from TRBV7-2 and TRBJ2-1; perhaps TRBD1 as D (6 bases). In germline, CDR1 is SGHTA, CDR2 FQGNSA. The V and J ends lost 6 bases and 4 bases respectively, with 22 bases between them. The CDR3 is made up of 17 amino acids. In DNA, the CDR3 is TGTGCCAGCAGGAACTACAGGGACCGACCTCAATACAATGAGCAGTTCTTC. Protein sequence: CASRNYRDRPQYNEQFF.

The chain has TRBV3-1 (or the pseudogene TRBV3-2) and TRBJ1-5; 7 positions match TRBD1. V lost 0 bases, J lost 6 bases, and 8 bases stayed unmatched. The CDR3 length is 16 residues. The V gene's germline CDR1 is LGHDT and CDR2 YNNKEL (reference sequence). CDR3 residues: CASSQDKTGWVQPQHF. Here the CDR3 DNA reads TGTGCCAGCAGCCAAGACAAGACAGGGTGGGTTCAGCCCCAGCATTTT.

The rearrangement uses TRBV28 and TRBJ2-2, with 12 positions matching TRBD1. Germline CDR1 MDHEN, CDR2 SYDVKM. The CDR3 runs 22 residues. V was pared by 2 bases and J by 4 bases, with 20 bases of the junction left unmatched. In DNA form, the CDR3 reads TGTGCCAGCAGTTTACGTTGGCCCGCCCCGGGACAGGGGGCCCTGCGCACCGGGGAGCTGTTTTTT. Translated, it gives CASSLRWPAPGQGALRTGELFF. Drawing the rest from reference TRBV28 and TRBJ2-2, the complete variable domain is DVKVTQSSRYLVKRTGEKVFLECVQDMDHENMFWYRQDPGLGLRLIYFSYDVKMKEKGDIPEGYSVSREKKERFSLILESASTNQTSMYLCASSLRWPAPGQGALRTGELFFGEGSRLTVL.

The V gene is TRBV28, the J gene TRBJ2-3; a weak D match, TRBD2 (5 bases). CDR3 length equals 17 residues. Per the germline V gene, CDR1 is MDHEN and CDR2 is SYDVKM. Trimming cost V 5 bases and J 0 bases, with 18 bases left between them. The CDR3 reads CASSPLAGAASTDTQYF. In nucleotides, the CDR3 is TGTGCCAGCAGTCCCCTAGCCGGAGCGGCTAGCACAGATACGCAGTATTTT.

This rearrangement joins TRBV18 to TRBJ2-7, with D perhaps matching TRBD1 (6 bases). CDR3 length: 13 residues. Germline V gives CDR1 KGHSH, CDR2 LQKENI. V was cut by 4 bases and J by 0 bases, with 7 bases left in between. The CDR3 DNA reads as TGTGCCAGCTCACGGACAGACTCCTACGAGCAGTACTTC. Translation gives CASSRTDSYEQYF. Full variable domain (outside the CDR3, taken from reference TRBV18 and TRBJ2-7): NAGVMQNPRHLVRRRGQEARLRCSPMKGHSHVYWYRQLPEEGLKFMVYLQKENIIDESGMPKERFSAEFPKEGPSILRIQQVVRGDSAAYFCASSRTDSYEQYFGPGTRLTVT.

Only a few counts were recorded for this clone. The CDR3 loop is CASSLLVLPLEQYF. CDR3 nucleotides: TGTGCCAGCAGTTTATTGGTGCTCCCTCTCGAGCAGTACTTC. The chain couples TRBV27 to TRBJ2-7; D not resolved. The CDR3 spans 14 residues. V lost 1 base and J 6 bases, leaving 13 bases between the germline ends. CDR1 MNHEY and CDR2 SMNVEV come from the germline V gene (reference sequence).

This clone was detected once. The chain employs TRBV7-9 and TRBJ1-1; 7 bases fit TRBD1. CDR1 is SEHNR and CDR2 is FQNEAQ in the germline V gene (reference sequence). The CDR3 sequence is 14 residues long. With V trimmed by 6 bases and J by 4 bases, 8 bases remained unmatched. This CDR3 is CASRPGGSATEAFF. The CDR3 bases are TGTGCCAGCAGGCCAGGGGGTTCTGCCACTGAAGCTTTCTTT.

The genes are TRBV9 and TRBJ2-1; 9 bases match TRBD2. The CDR3 totals 14 residues. The junction had 3 bases not matched to a gene; V was cut back by 1 base and J by 7 bases. The germline V gene encodes CDR1 SGDLS and CDR2 YYNGEE. The CDR3 reads CASSVRAGGNEQFF. The CDR3, as DNA: TGTGCCAGCAGCGTACGGGCGGGGGGGAATGAGCAGTTCTTC.

This chain joins TRBV18 and TRBJ1-4; D is possibly TRBD1 (5 bases). The V end was cut by 5 bases, the J end by 10 bases, with 14 bases between. Germline loops: CDR1 KGHSH, CDR2 LQKENI. The CDR3 is 13 amino acids. This CDR3 reads CASSRDVGGKLFF. The CDR3 bases are TGTGCCAGCTCAAGGGACGTGGGTGGAAAACTGTTTTTT.

The rearrangement uses TRBV6-1 and TRBJ1-3, with D unclear. Germline V CDR1 and CDR2: MNHNS, SASEGT. V lost 2 bases, J lost 4 bases, and 6 bases lay in between. This CDR3 spans 13 amino acids. The CDR3 nucleotides read TGTGCCAGCAGTGAAATCAGGGGAAACACCATATATTTT. Translation: CASSEIRGNTIYF.